Following are 2 T cell receptor beta chains from one sample sequenced in a study of blood T cell repertoires in COVID-19. Data came from immunoSEQ multiplex PCR; TCRdb stores just in-frame clones and leaves some out. This sample has some 180,000 clones, with about 80% found just once. The material sequenced was peripheral blood. Receptors originate from a woman in her 50s with active or convalescent COVID-19.

This chain joins TRBV5-3 and TRBJ2-7; 11 positions match TRBD2. TRBV5-3 is sorted into the ORF group, with uncertain function. The junction had 18 bases not matched to a gene; V was cut back by 3 bases and J by 4 bases. CDR3 length: 19 residues. CDR3 nucleotides: TGTGCCAGAAGCTCCCGACTAGCGGGAAACCCACCGACCCGGTACGAGCAGTACTTC. Protein product: CARSSRLAGNPPTRYEQYF.

The chain combines TRBV18 with TRBJ1-1; D remains unclear. CDR3 length: 12 amino acids. With 1 base removed from V and 12 bases from J, the gap between germline ends came to 12 bases. Per the germline V gene, CDR1 is KGHSH and CDR2 is LQKENI. CDR3 protein: CASSPLKRETFF. The CDR3 coding sequence is TGTGCCAGCTCACCACTGAAGAGGGAGACTTTCTTT.